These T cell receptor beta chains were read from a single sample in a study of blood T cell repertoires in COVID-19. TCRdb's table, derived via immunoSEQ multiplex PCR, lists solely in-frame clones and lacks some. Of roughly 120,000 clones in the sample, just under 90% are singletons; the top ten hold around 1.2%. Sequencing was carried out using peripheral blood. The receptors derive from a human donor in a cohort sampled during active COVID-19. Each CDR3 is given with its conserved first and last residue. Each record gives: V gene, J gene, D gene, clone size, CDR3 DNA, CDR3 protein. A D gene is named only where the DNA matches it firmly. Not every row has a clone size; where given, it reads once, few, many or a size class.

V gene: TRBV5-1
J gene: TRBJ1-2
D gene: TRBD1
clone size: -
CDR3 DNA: TGCGCCAGCAGCTCCCCGGACAGGGACTATGGCTACACCTTC
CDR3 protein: CASSSPDRDYGYTF

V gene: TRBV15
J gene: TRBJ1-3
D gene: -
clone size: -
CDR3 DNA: TGTGCCACCAGCAGAGATAGTAGCTACTCTGGAAACACCATATATTTT
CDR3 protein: CATSRDSSYSGNTIYF

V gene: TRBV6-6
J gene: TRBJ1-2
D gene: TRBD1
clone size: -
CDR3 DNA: TGTGCCAGCAGTCGGGGACAGGGCATGTTCTATGGCTACACCTTC
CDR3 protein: CASSRGQGMFYGYTF

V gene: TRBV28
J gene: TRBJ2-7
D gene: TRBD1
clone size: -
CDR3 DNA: TGTGCCAGCAGACGGATGTTCGGGACAGGACCATCGAGCTCCTACGAGCAGTACTTC
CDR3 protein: CASRRMFGTGPSSSYEQYF

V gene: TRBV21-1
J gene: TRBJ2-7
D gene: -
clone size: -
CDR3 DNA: TGTGCCAGCATCAAGACCGGGACAGGCCCTCGGGAGCAGTACTTC
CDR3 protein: CASIKTGTGPREQYF

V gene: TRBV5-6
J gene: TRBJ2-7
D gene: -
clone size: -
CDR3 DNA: TGTGCCAGCAGCATGACTAGATTCGGCTCCTACGAGCAGTACTTC
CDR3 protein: CASSMTRFGSYEQYF

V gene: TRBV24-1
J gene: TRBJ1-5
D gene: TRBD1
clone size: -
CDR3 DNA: TGTGCCACCAGTGATCGGGACAGGGGGCGTCGGAATCAGCCCCAGCATTTT
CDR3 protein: CATSDRDRGRRNQPQHF

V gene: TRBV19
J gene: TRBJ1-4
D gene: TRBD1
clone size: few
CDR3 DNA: TGTGCCAGTAGAAGGACAGGGGCGGGAGTACTTGAAAAACTGTTTTTT
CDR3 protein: CASRRTGAGVLEKLFF

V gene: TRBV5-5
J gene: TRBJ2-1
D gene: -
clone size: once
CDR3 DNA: TGTGCCAGCAGCGCAGACTCGTACTCCTACAATGAGCAGTTCTTC
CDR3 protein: CASSADSYSYNEQFF

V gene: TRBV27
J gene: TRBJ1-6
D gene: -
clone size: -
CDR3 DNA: TGTGCCAGCAGTTTCGGACCCCTGGGGCCCAATTCACCCCTCCACTTT
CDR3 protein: CASSFGPLGPNSPLHF

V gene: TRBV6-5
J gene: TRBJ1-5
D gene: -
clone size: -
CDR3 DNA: TGTGCCAGCAGTTACTCGGTTTCAGGGGGCAATCAGCCCCAGCATTTT
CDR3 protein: CASSYSVSGGNQPQHF

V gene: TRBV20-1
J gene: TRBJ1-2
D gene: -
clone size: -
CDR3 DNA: TGCAGTGCTAGTGTTACCGGGTTCGGGACGGGGGGGTCCTTC
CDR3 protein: CSASVTGFGTGGSF

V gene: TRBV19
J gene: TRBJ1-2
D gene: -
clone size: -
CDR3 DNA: TGTGCCAGTAGTTTAAGTGGTGAGGCAGGGGTAAACTATGGCTACACCTTC
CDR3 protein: CASSLSGEAGVNYGYTF

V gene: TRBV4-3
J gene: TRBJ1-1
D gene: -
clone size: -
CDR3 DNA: TGCGCCAGCAGCCAAGATCCCCTCGTGACTTACACTGAAGCTTTCTTT
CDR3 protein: CASSQDPLVTYTEAFF

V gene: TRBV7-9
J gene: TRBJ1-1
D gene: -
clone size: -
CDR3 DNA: TGTGCCAGCAAAGACAGGCTCCTTGAAGCTTTCTTT
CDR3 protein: CASKDRLLEAFF

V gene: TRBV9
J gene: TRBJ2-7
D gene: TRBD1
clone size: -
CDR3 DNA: TGTGCCAGCAGCCCGAGTCCCGGGACAGGCTACGAGCAGTACTTC
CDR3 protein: CASSPSPGTGYEQYF

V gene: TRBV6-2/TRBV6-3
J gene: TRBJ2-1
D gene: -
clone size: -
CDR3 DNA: TGTGCCAGCAACCCCTCCCGGGACAAGACTTACAATGAGCAGTTCTTC
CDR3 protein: CASNPSRDKTYNEQFF

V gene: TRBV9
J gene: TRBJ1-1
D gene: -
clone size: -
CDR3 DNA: TGTGCCAGCAGCGTAGTTAACAGCCTAATGAACACTGAAGCTTTCTTT
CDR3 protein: CASSVVNSLMNTEAFF

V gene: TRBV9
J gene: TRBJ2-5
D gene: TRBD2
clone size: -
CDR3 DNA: TGTGCCAGCAGCGTAGGTCGAGCGGGGGGTAGCGAGACCCAGTACTTC
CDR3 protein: CASSVGRAGGSETQYF

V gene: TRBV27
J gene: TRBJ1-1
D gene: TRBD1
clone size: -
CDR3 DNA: TGTGCCAGCAGTTCATTGACAGGGAGTGGGAACACTGAAGCTTTCTTT
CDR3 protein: CASSSLTGSGNTEAFF

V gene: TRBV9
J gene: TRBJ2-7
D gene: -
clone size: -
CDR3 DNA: TGTGCCAGCAGCGCGAGCTCCTACGAGCAGTACTTC
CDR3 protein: CASSASSYEQYF

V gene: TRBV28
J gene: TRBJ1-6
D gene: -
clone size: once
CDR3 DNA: TGTGCCAGCGGATTGTCAGGGTCCCCCAATAATTCACCCCTCCACTTT
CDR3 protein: CASGLSGSPNNSPLHF

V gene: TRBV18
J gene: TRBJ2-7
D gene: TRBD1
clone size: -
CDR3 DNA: TGTGCCAGCTCCCCACGGGACAGGGGTTCCTACGAGCAGTACTTC
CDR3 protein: CASSPRDRGSYEQYF

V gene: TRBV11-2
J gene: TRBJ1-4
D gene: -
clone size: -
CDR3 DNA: TGTGCCAGCAGCTTCGGGGAAACAACTAATGAAAAACTGTTTTTT
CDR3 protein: CASSFGETTNEKLFF

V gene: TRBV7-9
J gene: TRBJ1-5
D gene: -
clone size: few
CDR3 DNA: TGTGCCAGCAGCTTAGGGGAGGGGCCCCAGCATTTT
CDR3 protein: CASSLGEGPQHF

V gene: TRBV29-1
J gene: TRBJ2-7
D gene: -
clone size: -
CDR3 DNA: TGCAGCGCCCTATCCGGGGTCTACGAGCAGTACTTC
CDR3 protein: CSALSGVYEQYF

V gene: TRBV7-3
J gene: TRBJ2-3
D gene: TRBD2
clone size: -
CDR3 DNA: TGTGCCAGCAGCTCTAGCGGGGGGGCCTTTGATACGCAGTATTTT
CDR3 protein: CASSSSGGAFDTQYF

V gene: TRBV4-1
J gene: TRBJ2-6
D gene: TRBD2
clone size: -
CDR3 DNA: TGCGCCAGCAGCCAAGTACACAGCGGGGGGGTCTCTGGGGCCAACGTCCTGACTTTC
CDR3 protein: CASSQVHSGGVSGANVLTF

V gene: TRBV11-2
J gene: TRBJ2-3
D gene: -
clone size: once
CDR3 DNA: TGTGCCAGCAGCCGAGGTGTGAATACGCAGTATTTT
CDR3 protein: CASSRGVNTQYF

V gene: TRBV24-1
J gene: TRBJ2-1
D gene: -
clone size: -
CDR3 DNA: TGTGCCACCAGTGATCCCCCGGGGGAGGCGAGCAACAATGAGCAGTTCTTC
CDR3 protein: CATSDPPGEASNNEQFF

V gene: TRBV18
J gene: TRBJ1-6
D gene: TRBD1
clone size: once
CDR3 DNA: TGTGCCAGCTCACCAAGGACAGGGAAGAGCTCCTATAATTCACCCCTCCACTTT
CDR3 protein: CASSPRTGKSSYNSPLHF

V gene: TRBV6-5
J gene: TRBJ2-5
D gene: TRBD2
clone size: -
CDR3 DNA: TGTGCCAGCAGGGTAGCGGGATCGGGAGAGACCCAGTACTTC
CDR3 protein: CASRVAGSGETQYF

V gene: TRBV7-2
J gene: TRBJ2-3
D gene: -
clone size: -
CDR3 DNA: TGTGCCAGCAGCGTTCTCCTTAGCGCCCTGCGGGGAGATACGCAGTATTTT
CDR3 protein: CASSVLLSALRGDTQYF

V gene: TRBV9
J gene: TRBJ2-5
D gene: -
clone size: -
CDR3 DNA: TGTGCCAGCAGCGTAGCCCTCAGGGGGGTAGAGACCCAGTACTTC
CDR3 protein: CASSVALRGVETQYF

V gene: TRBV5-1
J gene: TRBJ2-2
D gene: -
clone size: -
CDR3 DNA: TGCGCCAGCAGCTTGGCCTTATTCGGAGGTCCCGGGGAGCTGTTTTTT
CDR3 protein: CASSLALFGGPGELFF

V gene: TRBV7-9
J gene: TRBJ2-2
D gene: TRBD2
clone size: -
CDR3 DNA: TGTGCCAGCAGCTTACTAGCGGCGAACACCGGGGAGCTGTTTTTT
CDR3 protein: CASSLLAANTGELFF

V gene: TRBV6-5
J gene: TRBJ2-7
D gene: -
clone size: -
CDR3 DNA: TGTGCCAGCAGTTACTTCCAGGGGAGTTCGGGCGAGCAGTACTTC
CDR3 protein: CASSYFQGSSGEQYF

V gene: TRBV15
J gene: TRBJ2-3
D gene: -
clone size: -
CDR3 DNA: TGTGCCACCAGCAGAGAGGGCAGTGCTAGCACAGATACGCAGTATTTT
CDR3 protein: CATSREGSASTDTQYF

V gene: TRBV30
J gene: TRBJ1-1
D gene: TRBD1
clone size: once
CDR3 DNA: TGTGCCTGGAGTGTGAAGGACAGGGGGTATCGGACTGAAGCTTTCTTT
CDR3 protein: CAWSVKDRGYRTEAFF

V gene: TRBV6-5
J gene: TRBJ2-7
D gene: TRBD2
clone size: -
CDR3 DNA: TGTGCCAGCAGTTATTGGCGGGGGGGCCGCGAGCAGTACTTC
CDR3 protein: CASSYWRGGREQYF

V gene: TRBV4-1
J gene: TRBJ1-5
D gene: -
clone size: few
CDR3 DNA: TGCGCCAGCAGCCAAACTGGACATAGCAATCAGCCCCAGCATTTT
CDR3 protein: CASSQTGHSNQPQHF

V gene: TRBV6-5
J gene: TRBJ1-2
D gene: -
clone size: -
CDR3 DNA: TGTGCCAGCACACATTTACCGGTCTCCGGGGGCTACACCTTC
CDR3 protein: CASTHLPVSGGYTF

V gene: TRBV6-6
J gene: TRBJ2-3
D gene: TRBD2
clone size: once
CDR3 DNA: TGTGCCAGCAGGCGGGAGGGCCTCACAGATACGCAGTATTTT
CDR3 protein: CASRREGLTDTQYF

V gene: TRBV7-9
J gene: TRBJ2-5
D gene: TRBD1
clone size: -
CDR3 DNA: TGTGCCAGCAGCTTAGTGACAGGGTTGAGGGAGACCCAGTACTTC
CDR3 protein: CASSLVTGLRETQYF

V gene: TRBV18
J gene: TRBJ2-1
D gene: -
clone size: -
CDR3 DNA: TGTGCCAGCTCACCGGGTGATAGTTCTCCTAGTTACAATGAGCAGTTCTTC
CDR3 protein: CASSPGDSSPSYNEQFF

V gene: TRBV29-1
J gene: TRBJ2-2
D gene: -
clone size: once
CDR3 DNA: TGCAGCGTTGACTGGCAGAACACCGGGGAGCTGTTTTTT
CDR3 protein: CSVDWQNTGELFF

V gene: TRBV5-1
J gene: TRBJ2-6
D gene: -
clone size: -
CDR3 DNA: TGCGCCAGCAGCTTGGTGTTCAGGGATGGGGCCAACGTCCTGACTTTC
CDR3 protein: CASSLVFRDGANVLTF

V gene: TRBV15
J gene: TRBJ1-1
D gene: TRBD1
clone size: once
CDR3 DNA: TGTGCCACCAGCACAACAGGGGACACTGAAGCTTTCTTT
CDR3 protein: CATSTTGDTEAFF

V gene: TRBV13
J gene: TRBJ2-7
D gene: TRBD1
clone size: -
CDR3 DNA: TGTGCCAGCAGCTTTGACGGCCGGGACAGGTCTTACGAGCAGTACTTC
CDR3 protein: CASSFDGRDRSYEQYF